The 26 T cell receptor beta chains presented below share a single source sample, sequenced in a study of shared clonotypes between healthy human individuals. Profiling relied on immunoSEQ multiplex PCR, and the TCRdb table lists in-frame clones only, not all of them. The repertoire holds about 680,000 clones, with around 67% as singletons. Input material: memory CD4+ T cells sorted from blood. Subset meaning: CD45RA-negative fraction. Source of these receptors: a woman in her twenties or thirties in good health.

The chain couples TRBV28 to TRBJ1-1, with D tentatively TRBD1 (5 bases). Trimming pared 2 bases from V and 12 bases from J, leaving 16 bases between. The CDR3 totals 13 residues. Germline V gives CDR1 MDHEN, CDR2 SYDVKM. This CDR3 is CASSLRQLWKTFF. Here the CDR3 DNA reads TGTGCCAGCAGTTTAAGACAGCTCTGGAAAACTTTCTTT.

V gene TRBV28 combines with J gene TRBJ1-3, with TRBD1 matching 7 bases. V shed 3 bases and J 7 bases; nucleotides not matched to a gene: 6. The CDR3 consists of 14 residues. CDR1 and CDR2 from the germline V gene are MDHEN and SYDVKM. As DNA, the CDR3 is TGTGCCAGCAGTTTGGGACAGCTCCGGAACACCATATATTTT. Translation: CASSLGQLRNTIYF.

CDR3 bases: TGTGCCAGTAGTGGCAGGGAAAAAGAGACCCAGTACTTC. It codes for CASSGREKETQYF. The chain joins TRBV19 to TRBJ2-5, with D tentatively TRBD1 (5 bases). The CDR3 runs 13 residues. The V gene lost 5 bases and the J gene lost 3 bases, with 10 bases spanning the gap. Germline CDR1 and CDR2: LNHDA and SQIVND (reference sequence).

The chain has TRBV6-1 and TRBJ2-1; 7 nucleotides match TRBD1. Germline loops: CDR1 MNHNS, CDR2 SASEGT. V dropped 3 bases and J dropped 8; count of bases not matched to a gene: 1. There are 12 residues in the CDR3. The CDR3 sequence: CASSERGHEQFF. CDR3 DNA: TGTGCCAGCAGTGAGAGGGGGCATGAGCAGTTCTTC.

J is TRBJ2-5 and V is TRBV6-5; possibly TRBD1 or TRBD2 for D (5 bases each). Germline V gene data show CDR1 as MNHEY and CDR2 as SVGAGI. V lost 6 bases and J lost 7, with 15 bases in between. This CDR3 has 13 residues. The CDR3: CASRAGSFGTQYF. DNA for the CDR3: TGTGCCAGCAGGGCAGGGAGTTTCGGGACCCAGTACTTC.

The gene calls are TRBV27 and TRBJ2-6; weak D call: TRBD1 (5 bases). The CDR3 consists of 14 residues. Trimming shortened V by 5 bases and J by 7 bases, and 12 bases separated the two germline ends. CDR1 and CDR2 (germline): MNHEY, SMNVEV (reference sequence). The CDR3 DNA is TGTGCCAGCAGTCAAAACCAGGGAGCCAACGTCCTGACTTTC. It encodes CASSQNQGANVLTF.

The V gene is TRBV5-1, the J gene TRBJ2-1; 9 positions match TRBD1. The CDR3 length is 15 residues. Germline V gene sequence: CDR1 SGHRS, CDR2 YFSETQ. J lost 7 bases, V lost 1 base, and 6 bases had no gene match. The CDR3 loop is CASSLNRGLGNEQFF. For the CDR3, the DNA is TGCGCCAGCAGCTTGAACAGGGGGCTCGGGAATGAGCAGTTCTTC. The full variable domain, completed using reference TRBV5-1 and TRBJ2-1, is KAGVTQTPRYLIKTRGQQVTLSCSPISGHRSVSWYQQTPGQGLQFLFEYFSETQRNKGNFPGRFSGRQFSNSRSEMNVSTLELGDSALYLCASSLNRGLGNEQFFGPGTRLTVL.

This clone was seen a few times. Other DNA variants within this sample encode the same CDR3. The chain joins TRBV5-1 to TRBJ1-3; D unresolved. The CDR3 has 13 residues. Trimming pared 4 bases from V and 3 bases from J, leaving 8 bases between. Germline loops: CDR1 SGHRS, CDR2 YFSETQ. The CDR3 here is CASSLGSGNTIYF. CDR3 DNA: TGCGCCAGCAGCCTGGGCAGTGGAAACACCATATATTTT.

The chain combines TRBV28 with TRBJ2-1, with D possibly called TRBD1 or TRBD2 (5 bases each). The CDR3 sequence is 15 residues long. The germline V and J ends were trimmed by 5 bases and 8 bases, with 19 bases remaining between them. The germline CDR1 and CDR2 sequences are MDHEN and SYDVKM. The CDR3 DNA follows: TGTGCCAGCAGTCCCCCGGGACGCACCGATCATGAGCAGTTCTTC. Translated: CASSPPGRTDHEQFF. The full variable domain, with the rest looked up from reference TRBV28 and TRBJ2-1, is DVKVTQSSRYLVKRTGEKVFLECVQDMDHENMFWYRQDPGLGLRLIYFSYDVKMKEKGDIPEGYSVSREKKERFSLILESASTNQTSMYLCASSPPGRTDHEQFFGPGTRLTVL.

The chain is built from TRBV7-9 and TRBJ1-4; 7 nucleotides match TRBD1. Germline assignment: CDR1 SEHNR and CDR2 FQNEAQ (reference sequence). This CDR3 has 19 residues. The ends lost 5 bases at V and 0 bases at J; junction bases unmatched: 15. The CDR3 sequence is CASSPMTGTLKATNEKLFF. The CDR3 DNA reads TGTGCCAGCAGCCCCATGACAGGGACCCTTAAAGCAACTAATGAAAAACTGTTTTTT.

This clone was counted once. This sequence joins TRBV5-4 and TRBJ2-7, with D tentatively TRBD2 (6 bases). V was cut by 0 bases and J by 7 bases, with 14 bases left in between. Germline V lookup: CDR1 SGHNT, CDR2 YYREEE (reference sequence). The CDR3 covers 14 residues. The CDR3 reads CASSLGGLFGEQYF. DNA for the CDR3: TGTGCCAGCAGCTTGGGGGGACTTTTTGGGGAGCAGTACTTC.

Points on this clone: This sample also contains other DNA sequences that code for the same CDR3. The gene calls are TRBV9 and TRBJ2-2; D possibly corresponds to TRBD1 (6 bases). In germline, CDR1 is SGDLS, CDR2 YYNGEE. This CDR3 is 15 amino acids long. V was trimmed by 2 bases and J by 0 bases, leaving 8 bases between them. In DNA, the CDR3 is TGTGCCAGCAGCGTTCAGGGGTCGAACACCGGGGAGCTGTTTTTT. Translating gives CASSVQGSNTGELFF.

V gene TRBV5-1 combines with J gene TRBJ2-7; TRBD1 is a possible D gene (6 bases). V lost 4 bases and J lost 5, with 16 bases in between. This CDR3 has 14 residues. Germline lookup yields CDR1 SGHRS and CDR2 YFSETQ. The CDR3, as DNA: TGCGCCAGCAGCCCCGGTAGCAGGGGAGACGAGCAGTACTTC. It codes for CASSPGSRGDEQYF.

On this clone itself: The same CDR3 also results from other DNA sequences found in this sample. As DNA, the CDR3 is TGCGCCAGCAGCATTGGCAGCACAGATACGCAGTATTTT. Its translation: CASSIGSTDTQYF. The chain joins TRBV5-1 to TRBJ2-3; D is unresolved. V lost 4 bases to trimming and J lost 0 bases, with 6 bases between them. Germline V gene lookup returns CDR1 SGHRS and CDR2 YFSETQ. The length of the CDR3 is 13 residues.

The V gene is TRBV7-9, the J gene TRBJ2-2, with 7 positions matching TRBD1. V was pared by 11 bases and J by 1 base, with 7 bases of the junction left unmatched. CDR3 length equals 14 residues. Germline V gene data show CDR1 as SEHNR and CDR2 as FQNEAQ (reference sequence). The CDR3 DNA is TGTGCCCAAGGGGGCGACGGGAACACCGGGGAGCTGTTTTTT. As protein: CAQGGDGNTGELFF.

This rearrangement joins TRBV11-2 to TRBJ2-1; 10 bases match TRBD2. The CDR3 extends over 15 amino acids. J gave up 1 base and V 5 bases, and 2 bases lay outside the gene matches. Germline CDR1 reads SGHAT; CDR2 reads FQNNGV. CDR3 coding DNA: TGTGCCAGCAGCCTAGCGGGGGAGTCCTACAATGAGCAGTTCTTC. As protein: CASSLAGESYNEQFF.

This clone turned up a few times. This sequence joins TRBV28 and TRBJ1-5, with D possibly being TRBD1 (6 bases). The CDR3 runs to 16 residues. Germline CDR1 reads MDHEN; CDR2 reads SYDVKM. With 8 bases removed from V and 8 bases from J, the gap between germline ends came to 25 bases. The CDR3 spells CASLQVEGVFQKPQHF. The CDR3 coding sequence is TGTGCCAGCCTACAGGTGGAGGGGGTGTTCCAGAAGCCCCAGCATTTT.

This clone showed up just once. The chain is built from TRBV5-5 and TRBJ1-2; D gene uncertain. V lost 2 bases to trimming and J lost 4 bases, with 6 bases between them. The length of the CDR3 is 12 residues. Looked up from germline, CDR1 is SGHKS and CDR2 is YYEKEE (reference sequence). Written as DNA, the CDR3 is TGTGCCAGCAGCTTTCGGTCCTATGGCTACACCTTC. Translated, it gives CASSFRSYGYTF.

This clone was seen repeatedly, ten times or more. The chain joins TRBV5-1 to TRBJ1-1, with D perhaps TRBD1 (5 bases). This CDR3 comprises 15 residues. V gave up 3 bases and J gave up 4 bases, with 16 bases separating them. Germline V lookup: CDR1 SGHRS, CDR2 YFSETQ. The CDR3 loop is CASSSGVGGSTEAFF. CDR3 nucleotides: TGCGCCAGCAGCTCTGGGGTGGGGGGTAGCACTGAAGCTTTCTTT.

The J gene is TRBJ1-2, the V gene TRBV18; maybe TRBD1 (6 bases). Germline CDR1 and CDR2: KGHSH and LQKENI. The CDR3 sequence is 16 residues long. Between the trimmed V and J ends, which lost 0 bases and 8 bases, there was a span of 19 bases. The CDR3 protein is CASSPPGSPGDKGYTF. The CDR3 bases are TGTGCCAGCTCACCACCGGGCAGTCCAGGGGACAAAGGCTACACCTTC.

CDR3 bases: TGTGCCAGCAGCCAAGAATGGGGACGGACCTACGAGCAGTACTTC. This codes for CASSQEWGRTYEQYF. The gene calls are TRBV14 and TRBJ2-7; possibly TRBD1 or TRBD2 for D (5 bases each). CDR1 is SGHDN, CDR2 FVKESK, per germline. This CDR3 region has 15 residues. The V gene lost 0 bases and the J gene lost 2 bases, with 11 bases spanning the gap.

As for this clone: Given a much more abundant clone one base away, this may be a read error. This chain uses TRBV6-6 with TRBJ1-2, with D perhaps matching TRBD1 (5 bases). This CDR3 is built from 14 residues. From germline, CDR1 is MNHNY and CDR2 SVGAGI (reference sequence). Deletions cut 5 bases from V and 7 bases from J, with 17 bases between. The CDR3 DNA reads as TGTGCCAGCAGTGGGGGGTCCCGTTACTGTGGCTACACCTTC. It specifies CASSGGSRYCGYTF.

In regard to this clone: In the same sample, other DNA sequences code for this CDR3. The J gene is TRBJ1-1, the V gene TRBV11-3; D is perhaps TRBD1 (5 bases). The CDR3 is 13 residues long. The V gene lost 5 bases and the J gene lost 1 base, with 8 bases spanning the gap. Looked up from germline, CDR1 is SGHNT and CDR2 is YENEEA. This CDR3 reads CASSKQENTEAFF. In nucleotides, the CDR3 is TGTGCCAGCAGCAAACAGGAGAACACTGAAGCTTTCTTT.

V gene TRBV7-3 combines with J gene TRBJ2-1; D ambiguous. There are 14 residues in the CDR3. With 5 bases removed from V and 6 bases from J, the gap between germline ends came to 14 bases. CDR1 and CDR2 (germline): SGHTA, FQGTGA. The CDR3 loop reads CASSPYSSSNEQFF. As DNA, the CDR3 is TGTGCCAGCAGCCCCTACTCAAGTTCCAATGAGCAGTTCTTC.

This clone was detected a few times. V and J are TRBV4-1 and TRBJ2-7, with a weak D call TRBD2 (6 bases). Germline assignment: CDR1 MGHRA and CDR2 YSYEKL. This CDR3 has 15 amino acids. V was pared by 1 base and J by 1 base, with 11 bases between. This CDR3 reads CASSQGTIQSYEQYF. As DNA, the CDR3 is TGCGCCAGCAGCCAAGGGACTATACAATCCTACGAGCAGTACTTC.

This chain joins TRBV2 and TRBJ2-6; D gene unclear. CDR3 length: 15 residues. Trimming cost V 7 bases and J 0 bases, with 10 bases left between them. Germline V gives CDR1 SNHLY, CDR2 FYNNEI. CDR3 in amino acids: CASTSLTSGANVLTF. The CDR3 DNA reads TGTGCCAGCACCTCGTTAACCTCTGGGGCCAACGTCCTGACTTTC. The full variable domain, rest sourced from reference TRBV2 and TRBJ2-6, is EPEVTQTPSHQVTQMGQEVILRCVPISNHLYFYWYRQILGQKVEFLVSFYNNEISEKSEIFDDQFSVERPDGSNFTLKIRSTKLEDSAMYFCASTSLTSGANVLTFGAGSRLTVL.